This T cell receptor beta chain came from a study of T cells in Graves' hyperthyroidism and ophthalmopathy. Looking at the study overall: Before treatment of any kind, peripheral blood was taken at initial diagnosis.

V lost 8 bases, J lost 5 bases, and 21 bases lay in between. Looked up from germline, CDR1 is MDHEN and CDR2 is SYDVKM. The length of the CDR3 is 15 residues. Amplified TCR beta CDR3 regions came from RNA transcripts. HTBI primers were employed in a first-round RT-PCR of the TCR CDR3. TCRdb itself ran the multiplex PCR reads through MiXCR, one entry per CDR3 protein. The data hold fewer than 500,000 distinct CDR3 sequences, with about 14% observed a single time. With duration under 3 months, ophthalmopathy was active: Clinical Activity Score at least 3, NOSPECS at least 4. The rearrangement joins TRBV28 to TRBJ1-1; D is perhaps TRBD1 (5 bases). This sequence was found in a woman in her thirties with Graves' ophthalmopathy. The specimen sequenced was blood. The CDR3 protein is CASSITRESRTEAFF. In nucleotides, the CDR3 is TGTGCCAGCTCCATTACCAGGGAAAGTAGGACTGAAGCTTTCTTT.